The present T cell receptor beta chain was sequenced within a study of T cell changes during pregnancy in multiple sclerosis. Profiling relied on immunoSEQ multiplex PCR, and the TCRdb table lists in-frame clones only, not all of them. In the table there are about 54,000 clones, about 91% of which are singletons. The CDR3 runs 15 residues. V was shortened by 5 bases and J by 0 bases, with 11 bases between the two germline ends. The V gene's germline CDR1 is MGHRA and CDR2 YSYEKL. The sequence came from a female donor in good health, enrolled as a control in a pregnancy study. The sequenced sample was peripheral blood, obtained after pregnancy. The chain recombines TRBV4-1 with TRBJ1-5, with D possibly matching TRBD1 (5 bases). CDR3 nucleotide sequence: TGCGCCAGCAGCGAGGCAGGGCTTAGCAATCAGCCCCAGCATTTT. Protein sequence: CASSEAGLSNQPQHF.